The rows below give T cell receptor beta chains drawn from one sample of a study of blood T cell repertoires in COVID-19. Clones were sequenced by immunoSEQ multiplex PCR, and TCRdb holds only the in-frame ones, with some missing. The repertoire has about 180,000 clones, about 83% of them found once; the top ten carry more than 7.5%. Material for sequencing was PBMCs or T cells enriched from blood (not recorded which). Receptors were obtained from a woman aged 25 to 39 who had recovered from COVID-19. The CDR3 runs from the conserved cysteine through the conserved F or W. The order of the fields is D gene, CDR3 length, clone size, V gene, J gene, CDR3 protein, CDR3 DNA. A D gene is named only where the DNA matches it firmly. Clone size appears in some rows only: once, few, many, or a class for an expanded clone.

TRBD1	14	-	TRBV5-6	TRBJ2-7	CASAQQGFTYEQYF	TGTGCCAGCGCACAACAGGGGTTTACCTACGAGCAGTACTTC
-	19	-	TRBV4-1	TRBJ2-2	CASSQALVGLATNTGELFF	TGCGCCAGCAGCCAAGCCCTCGTCGGGCTAGCGACGAACACCGGGGAGCTGTTTTTT
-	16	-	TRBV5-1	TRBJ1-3	CASSVGPGYSGNTIYF	TGCGCCAGCAGCGTGGGCCCGGGGTACTCTGGAAACACCATATATTTT
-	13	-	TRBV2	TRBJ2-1	CASSAEKGHEQFF	TGTGCCAGCAGCGCCGAGAAGGGGCATGAGCAGTTCTTC
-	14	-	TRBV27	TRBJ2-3	CASSFGGRGDTQYF	TGTGCCAGCAGTTTCGGGGGGCGCGGAGATACGCAGTATTTT
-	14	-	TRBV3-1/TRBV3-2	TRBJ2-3	CASSYGQSTDTQYF	TGTGCCAGCAGCTATGGACAGAGCACAGATACGCAGTATTTT
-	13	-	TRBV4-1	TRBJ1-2	CASSQEASYGYTF	TGCGCCAGCAGCCAAGAGGCAAGCTATGGCTACACCTTC
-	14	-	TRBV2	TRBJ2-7	CASRTQGQSYEQYF	TGTGCCAGCAGGACGCAAGGACAGTCCTACGAGCAGTACTTC
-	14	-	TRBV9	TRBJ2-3	CASSVDELTDTQYF	TGTGCCAGCAGCGTAGATGAACTCACAGATACGCAGTATTTT
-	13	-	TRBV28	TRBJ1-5	CANQGGINQPQHF	TGTGCGAACCAAGGCGGCATCAATCAGCCCCAGCATTTT
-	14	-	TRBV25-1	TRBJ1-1	CASSVDSSNTEAFF	TGTGCCAGCAGTGTGGACAGTTCCAACACTGAAGCTTTCTTT
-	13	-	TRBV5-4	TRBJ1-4	CASSSGSLEKLFF	TGTGCCAGCAGCTCGGGGAGTTTGGAAAAACTGTTTTTT
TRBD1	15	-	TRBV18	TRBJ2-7	CASSTRTGQTYEQYF	TGTGCCAGCTCAACCAGGACAGGGCAGACCTACGAGCAGTACTTC
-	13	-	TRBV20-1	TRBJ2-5	CSASALDQETQYF	TGCAGTGCTAGTGCGCTAGACCAAGAGACCCAGTACTTC
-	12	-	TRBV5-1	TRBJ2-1	CASSFEGGEQFF	TGCGCCAGCAGCTTTGAAGGGGGTGAGCAGTTCTTC
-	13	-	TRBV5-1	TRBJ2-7	CASGETSSYEQYF	TGCGCCAGCGGAGAAACAAGCTCCTACGAGCAGTACTTC
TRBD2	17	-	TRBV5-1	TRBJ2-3	CASSLGAGTSGTDTQYF	TGCGCCAGCAGCTTGGGTGCCGGGACTAGCGGCACAGATACGCAGTATTTT
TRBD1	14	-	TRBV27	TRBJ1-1	CASSPQGIGTEAFF	TGTGCCAGCAGTCCACAGGGGATCGGCACTGAAGCTTTCTTT
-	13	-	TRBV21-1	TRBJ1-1	CASSKDGGTEAFF	TGTGCCAGCAGCAAAGATGGAGGGACTGAAGCTTTCTTT
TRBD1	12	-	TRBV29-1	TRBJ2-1	CSVPRTGNEQFF	TGCAGCGTTCCCAGGACAGGGAATGAGCAGTTCTTC
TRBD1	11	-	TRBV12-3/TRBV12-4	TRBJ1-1	CASSLTGEAFF	TGTGCCAGCAGCCTGACAGGGGAAGCTTTCTTT
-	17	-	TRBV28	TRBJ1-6	CASRQGYGRSYNSPLHF	TGTGCCAGCAGACAGGGCTATGGCCGGTCCTATAATTCACCCCTCCACTTT
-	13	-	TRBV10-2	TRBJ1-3	CASSRGSGNTIYF	TGCGCCAGCAGTAGGGGGTCTGGAAACACCATATATTTT
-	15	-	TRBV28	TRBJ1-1	CASSPGTLSNTEAFF	TGTGCCAGCAGTCCAGGGACATTGTCTAACACTGAAGCTTTCTTT
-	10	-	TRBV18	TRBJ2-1	CATRGNEQFF	TGTGCCACCCGAGGCAATGAGCAGTTCTTC
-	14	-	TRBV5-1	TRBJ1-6	CASSLAGNNSPLHF	TGCGCCAGCAGCTTGGCGGGGAATAATTCACCCCTCCACTTT
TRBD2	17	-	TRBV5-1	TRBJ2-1	CASSLRTSGLPGNEQFF	TGCGCCAGCAGCCTTCGGACTAGCGGGCTACCTGGCAATGAGCAGTTCTTC
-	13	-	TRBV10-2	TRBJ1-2	CASRPGRQYGYTF	TGCGCCAGCCGGCCAGGAAGACAGTATGGCTACACCTTC
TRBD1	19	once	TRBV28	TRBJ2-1	CASSLNPSRRDREYNEQFF	TGTGCCAGCAGTTTAAACCCATCGAGACGGGACAGGGAATACAATGAGCAGTTCTTC
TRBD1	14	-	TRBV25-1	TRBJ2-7	CASHPGQGSYEQYF	TGTGCCAGTCATCCGGGACAGGGAAGCTACGAGCAGTACTTC
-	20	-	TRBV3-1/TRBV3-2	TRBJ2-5	CASSQDLFSEGGWAQETQYF	TGTGCCAGCAGCCAAGATCTTTTTTCGGAGGGCGGGTGGGCCCAAGAGACCCAGTACTTC
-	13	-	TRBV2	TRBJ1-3	CASSEGQFDTIYF	TGTGCCAGCAGTGAAGGACAGTTTGACACCATATATTTT